Each of the 3 T cell receptor beta chains below was sequenced from the same sample in a study of T cell repertoires in cytomegalovirus infection. One entry per CDR3 protein, called by TCRdb with MiXCR from the reads. This table holds tens of thousands of distinct CDR3 sequences, 15% to 25% found once. No cognate antigen is known for these TCRs. Material: CD8+ T cells from cultured PBMCs, obtained from culture after CMV antigen stimulation. These receptors all come from a human donor in good health (CMV status not recorded). Some clones in this sample may be carry-over from other donors' samples.

The V gene is TRBV20-1, the J gene TRBJ1-1; the match to TRBD1 covers 10 bases. Germline V gene sequence: CDR1 DFQATT, CDR2 SNEGSKA (reference sequence). The CDR3 totals 14 residues. Trimming at V came to 6 bases and at J to 10 bases, leaving 14 bases not matched to a gene. CDR3 protein: CSAQLGTGVSGAFF. CDR3 sequence (DNA): TGCAGTGCCCAATTGGGGACAGGGGTGTCTGGAGCTTTCTTT.

The chain uses TRBV10-3 and TRBJ2-2; 7 nucleotides match TRBD1. This CDR3 is 15 amino acids long. CDR1 is ENHRY and CDR2 is SYGVKD in the germline V gene. Unmatched junction bases numbered 7, after V lost 6 bases and J lost 3 bases. The CDR3 loop reads CAISTGASDTGELFF. The CDR3 DNA reads TGTGCCATCAGCACAGGGGCTTCGGACACCGGGGAGCTGTTTTTT.

This sequence joins TRBV7-2 and TRBJ2-1; D is possibly TRBD1 (5 bases). V was pared by 6 bases and J by 6 bases, with 21 bases between. The CDR3 consists of 16 residues. In germline, CDR1 is SGHTA, CDR2 FQGNSA. CDR3 sequence (DNA): TGTGCCAGCAGTCGACGTGTGGGGCAGTCTTCCAATGAGCAGTTCTTC. It translates to CASSRRVGQSSNEQFF.